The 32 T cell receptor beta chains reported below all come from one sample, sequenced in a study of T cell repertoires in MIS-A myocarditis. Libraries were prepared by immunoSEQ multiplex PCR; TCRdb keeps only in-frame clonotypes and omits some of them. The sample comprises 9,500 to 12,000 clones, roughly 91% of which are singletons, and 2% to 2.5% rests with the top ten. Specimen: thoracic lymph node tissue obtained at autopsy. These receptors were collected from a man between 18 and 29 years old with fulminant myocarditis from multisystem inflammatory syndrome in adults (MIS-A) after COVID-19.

CDR3 amino acids: CASSLVGGRSPGYTF. CDR3 DNA: TGTGCCAGCAGCTTAGTGGGGGGGCGCTCTCCTGGCTACACCTTC. V usage is TRBV7-9 and J usage is TRBJ1-2; the D gene is possibly TRBD1 (6 bases). Trimming left V 1 base short and J 7 bases short, with 16 bases between. CDR1 and CDR2 (germline): SEHNR, FQNEAQ (reference sequence). This CDR3 is built from 15 residues.

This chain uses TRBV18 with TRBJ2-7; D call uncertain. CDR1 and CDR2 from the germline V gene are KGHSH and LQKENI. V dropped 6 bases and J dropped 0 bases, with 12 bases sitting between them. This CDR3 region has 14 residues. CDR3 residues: CASSLKSSSYEQYF. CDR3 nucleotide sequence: TGTGCCAGCTCCCTAAAATCAAGCTCCTACGAGCAGTACTTC.

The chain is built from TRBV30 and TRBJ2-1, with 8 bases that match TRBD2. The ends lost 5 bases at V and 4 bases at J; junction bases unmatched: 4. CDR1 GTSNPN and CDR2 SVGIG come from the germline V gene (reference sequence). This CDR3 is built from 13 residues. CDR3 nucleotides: TGTGCCTGGGCAGCGGGGGCTTACAATGAGCAGTTCTTC. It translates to CAWAAGAYNEQFF.

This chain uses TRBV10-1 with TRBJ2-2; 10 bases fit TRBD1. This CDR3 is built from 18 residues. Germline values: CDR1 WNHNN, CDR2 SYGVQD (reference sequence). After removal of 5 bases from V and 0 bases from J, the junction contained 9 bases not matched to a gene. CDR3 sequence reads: CASSQLPGQGTNTGELFF. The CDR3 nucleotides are TGCGCCAGCAGTCAACTACCGGGACAGGGGACGAACACCGGGGAGCTGTTTTTT.

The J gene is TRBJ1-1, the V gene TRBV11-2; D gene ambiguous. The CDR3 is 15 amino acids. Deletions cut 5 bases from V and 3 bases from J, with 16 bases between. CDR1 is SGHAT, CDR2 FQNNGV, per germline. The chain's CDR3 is CASSPYLLGDTEAFF. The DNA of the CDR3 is TGTGCCAGCAGCCCGTACTTACTAGGAGACACTGAAGCTTTCTTT. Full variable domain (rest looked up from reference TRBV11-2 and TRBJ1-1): EAGVAQSPRYKIIEKRQSVAFWCNPISGHATLYWYQQILGQGPKLLIQFQNNGVVDDSQLPKDRFSAERLKGVDSTLKIQPAKLEDSAVYLCASSPYLLGDTEAFFGQGTRLTVV.

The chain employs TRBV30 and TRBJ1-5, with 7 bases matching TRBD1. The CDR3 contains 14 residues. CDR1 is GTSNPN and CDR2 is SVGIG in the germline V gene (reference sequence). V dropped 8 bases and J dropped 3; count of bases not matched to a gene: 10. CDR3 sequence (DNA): TGTGCCCTAAATTTACAGGGGAACAATCAGCCCCAGCATTTT. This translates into CALNLQGNNQPQHF.

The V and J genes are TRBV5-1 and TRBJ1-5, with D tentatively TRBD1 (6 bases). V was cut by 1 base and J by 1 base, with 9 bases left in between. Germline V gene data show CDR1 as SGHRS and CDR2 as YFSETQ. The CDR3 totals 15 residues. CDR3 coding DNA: TGCGCCAGCAGCTTGTCCACAGGGAGCAATCAGCCCCAGCATTTT. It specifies CASSLSTGSNQPQHF.

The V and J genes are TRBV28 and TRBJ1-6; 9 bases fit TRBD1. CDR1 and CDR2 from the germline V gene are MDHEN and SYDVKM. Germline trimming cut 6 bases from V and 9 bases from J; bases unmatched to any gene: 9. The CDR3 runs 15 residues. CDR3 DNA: TGTGCCAGCAGGACCCCTGACAGGGGGAGTTCACCCCTCCACTTT. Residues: CASRTPDRGSSPLHF.

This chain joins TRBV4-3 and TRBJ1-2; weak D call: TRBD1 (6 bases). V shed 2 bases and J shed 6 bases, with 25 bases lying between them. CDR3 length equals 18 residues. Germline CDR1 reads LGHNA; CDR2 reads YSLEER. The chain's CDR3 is CASSQFAGSGGAGDGYTF. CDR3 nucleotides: TGCGCCAGCAGCCAATTTGCGGGGAGCGGGGGGGCCGGGGATGGCTACACCTTC.

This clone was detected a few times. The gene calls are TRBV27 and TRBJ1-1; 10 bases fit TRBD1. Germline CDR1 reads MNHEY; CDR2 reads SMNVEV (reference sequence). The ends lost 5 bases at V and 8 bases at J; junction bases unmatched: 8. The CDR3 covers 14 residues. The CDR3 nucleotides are TGTGCCAGCAGTCGGACGGGACAGGGGTTGGAAGCTTTCTTT. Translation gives CASSRTGQGLEAFF.

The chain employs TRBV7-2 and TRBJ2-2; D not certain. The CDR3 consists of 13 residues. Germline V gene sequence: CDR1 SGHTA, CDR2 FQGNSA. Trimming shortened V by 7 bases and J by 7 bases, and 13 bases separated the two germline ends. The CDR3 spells CASTGLTVGELFF. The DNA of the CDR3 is TGTGCCAGCACCGGTCTAACGGTCGGGGAGCTGTTTTTT.

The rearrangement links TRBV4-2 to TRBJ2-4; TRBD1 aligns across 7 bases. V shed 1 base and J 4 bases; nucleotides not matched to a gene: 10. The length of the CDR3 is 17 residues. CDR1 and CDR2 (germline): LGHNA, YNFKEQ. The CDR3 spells CASSQARGQEPKNIQYF. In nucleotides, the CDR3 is TGTGCCAGCAGCCAAGCCCGAGGACAGGAGCCTAAAAACATTCAGTACTTC.

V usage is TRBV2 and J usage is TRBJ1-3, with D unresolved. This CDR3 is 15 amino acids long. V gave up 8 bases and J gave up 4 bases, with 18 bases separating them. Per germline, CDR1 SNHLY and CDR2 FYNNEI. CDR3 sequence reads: CASPRRVPEGNTIYF. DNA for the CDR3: TGTGCCAGCCCCCGAAGGGTCCCTGAGGGAAACACCATATATTTT. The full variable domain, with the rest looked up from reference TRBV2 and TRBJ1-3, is EPEVTQTPSHQVTQMGQEVILRCVPISNHLYFYWYRQILGQKVEFLVSFYNNEISEKSEIFDDQFSVERPDGSNFTLKIRSTKLEDSAMYFCASPRRVPEGNTIYFGEGSWLTVV.

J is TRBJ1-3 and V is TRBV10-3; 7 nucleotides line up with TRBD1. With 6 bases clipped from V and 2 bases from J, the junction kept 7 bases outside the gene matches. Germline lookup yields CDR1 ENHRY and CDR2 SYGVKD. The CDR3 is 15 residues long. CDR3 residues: CAISAETGTGNTIYF. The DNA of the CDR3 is TGTGCCATCAGCGCCGAGACAGGGACTGGAAACACCATATATTTT.

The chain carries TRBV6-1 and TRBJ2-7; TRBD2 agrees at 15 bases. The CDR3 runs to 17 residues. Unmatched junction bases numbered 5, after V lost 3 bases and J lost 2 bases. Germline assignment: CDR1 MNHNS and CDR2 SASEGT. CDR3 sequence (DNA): TGTGCCAGCAGTGAGAGGACTAGCGGGAGGGCCACCTACGAGCAGTACTTC. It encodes CASSERTSGRATYEQYF.

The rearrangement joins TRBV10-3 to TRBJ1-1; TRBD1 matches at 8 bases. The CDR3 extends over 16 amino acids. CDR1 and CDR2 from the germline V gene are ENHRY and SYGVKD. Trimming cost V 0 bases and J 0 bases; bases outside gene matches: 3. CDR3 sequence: CAISESDREVNTEAFF. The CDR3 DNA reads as TGTGCCATCAGTGAGTCGGACAGGGAAGTGAACACTGAAGCTTTCTTT.

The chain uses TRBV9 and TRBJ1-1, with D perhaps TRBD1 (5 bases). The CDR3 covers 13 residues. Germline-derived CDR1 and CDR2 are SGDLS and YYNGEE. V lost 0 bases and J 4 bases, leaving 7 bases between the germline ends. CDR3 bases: TGTGCCAGCAGCGTAGATGGGGGCACTGAAGCTTTCTTT. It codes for CASSVDGGTEAFF.

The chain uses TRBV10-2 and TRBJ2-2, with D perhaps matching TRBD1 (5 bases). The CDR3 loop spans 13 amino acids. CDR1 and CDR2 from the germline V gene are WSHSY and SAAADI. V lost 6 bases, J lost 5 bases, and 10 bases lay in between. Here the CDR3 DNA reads TGCGCCAGCAGCAGGGTAAATACCGGGGAGCTGTTTTTT. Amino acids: CASSRVNTGELFF.

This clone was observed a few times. CDR3 bases: TGTGCCAACACAGGGTTGAACACCATATATTTT. Translating gives CANTGLNTIYF. This chain connects TRBV2 to TRBJ1-3, with D perhaps TRBD1 (6 bases). V gave up 10 bases and J gave up 7 bases, with 11 bases separating them. CDR3 size: 11 residues. Germline assignment: CDR1 SNHLY and CDR2 FYNNEI.

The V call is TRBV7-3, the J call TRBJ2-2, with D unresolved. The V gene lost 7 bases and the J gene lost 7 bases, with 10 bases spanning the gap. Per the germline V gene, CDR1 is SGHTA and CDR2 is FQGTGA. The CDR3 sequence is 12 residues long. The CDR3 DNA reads TGTGCCAGCAAACCCCCGGGCGGGGAGCTGTTTTTT. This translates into CASKPPGGELFF.

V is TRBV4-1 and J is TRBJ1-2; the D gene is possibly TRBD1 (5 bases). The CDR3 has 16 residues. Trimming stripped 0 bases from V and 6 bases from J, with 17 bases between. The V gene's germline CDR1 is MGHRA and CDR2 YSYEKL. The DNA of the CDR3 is TGCGCCAGCAGCCAAGATTTTAGGGTTGACAGAGATGGCTACACCTTC. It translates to CASSQDFRVDRDGYTF.

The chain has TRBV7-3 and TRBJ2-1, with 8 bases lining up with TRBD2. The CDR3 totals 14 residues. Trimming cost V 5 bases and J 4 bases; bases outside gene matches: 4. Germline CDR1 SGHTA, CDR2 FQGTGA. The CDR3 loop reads CASSLAGGYNEQFF. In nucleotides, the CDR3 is TGTGCCAGCAGCCTCGCGGGGGGTTACAATGAGCAGTTCTTC.

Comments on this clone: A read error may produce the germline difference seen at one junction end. CDR3 coding DNA: TGTGCCAGCACCTTAAACTGGGAGGGGGCCGCTTTCTTT. This gives the protein CASTLNWEGAAFF. The J gene is TRBJ1-1, the V gene TRBV7-8, with 7 bases identical to TRBD1. The CDR3 contains 13 residues. Germline V gene sequence: CDR1 SGHVS, CDR2 FQNEAQ.

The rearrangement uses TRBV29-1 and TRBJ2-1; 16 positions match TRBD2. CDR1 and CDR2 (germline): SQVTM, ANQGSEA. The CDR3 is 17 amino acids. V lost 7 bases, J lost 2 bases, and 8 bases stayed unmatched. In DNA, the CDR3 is TGCAGCGGTCTCCCGGGACTAGCGGGAGGGGCCTACAATGAGCAGTTCTTC. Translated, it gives CSGLPGLAGGAYNEQFF.

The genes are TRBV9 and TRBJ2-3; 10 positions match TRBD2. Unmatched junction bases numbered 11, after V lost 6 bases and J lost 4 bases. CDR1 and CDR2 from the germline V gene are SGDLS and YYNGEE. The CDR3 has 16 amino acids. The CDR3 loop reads CASKRTAGGTADTQYF. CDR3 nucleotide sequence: TGTGCCAGCAAGAGAACAGCGGGGGGGACCGCAGATACGCAGTATTTT.

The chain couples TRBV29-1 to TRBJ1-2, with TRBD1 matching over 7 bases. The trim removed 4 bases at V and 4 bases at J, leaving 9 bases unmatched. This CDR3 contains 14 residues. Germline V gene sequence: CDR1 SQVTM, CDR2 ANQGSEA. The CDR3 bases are TGCAGCGTTGTTCGACAGGGTGTCCCCTATGGCTACACCTTC. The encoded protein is CSVVRQGVPYGYTF.

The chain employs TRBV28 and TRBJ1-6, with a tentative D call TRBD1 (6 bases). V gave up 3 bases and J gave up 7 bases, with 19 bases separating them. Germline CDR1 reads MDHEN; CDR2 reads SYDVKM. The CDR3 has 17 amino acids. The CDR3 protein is CASSLAIGDIFNSPLHF. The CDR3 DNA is TGTGCCAGCAGTTTGGCAATCGGGGACATATTCAATTCACCCCTCCACTTT.

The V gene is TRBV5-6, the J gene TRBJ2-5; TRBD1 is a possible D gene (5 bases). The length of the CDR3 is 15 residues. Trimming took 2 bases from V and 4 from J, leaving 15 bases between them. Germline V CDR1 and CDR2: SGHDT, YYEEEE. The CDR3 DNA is TGTGCCAGCAGCTTACATCAGGGAACTGGAGAGACCCAGTACTTC. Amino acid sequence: CASSLHQGTGETQYF.

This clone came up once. For the CDR3, the DNA is TGTGCCAGCAGCGTAGACAGGGGAGGTGAAAAACTGTTTTTT. It encodes CASSVDRGGEKLFF. The chain recombines TRBV9 with TRBJ1-4; 7 positions match TRBD1. Germline V gene lookup returns CDR1 SGDLS and CDR2 YYNGEE. After removal of 0 bases from V and 7 bases from J, the junction contained 3 bases not matched to a gene. The length of the CDR3 is 14 residues.

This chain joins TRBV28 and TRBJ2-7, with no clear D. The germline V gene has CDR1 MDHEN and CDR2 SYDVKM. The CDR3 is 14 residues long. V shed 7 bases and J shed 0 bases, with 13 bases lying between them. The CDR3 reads CASIHSRSSYEQYF. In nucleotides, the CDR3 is TGTGCCAGCATTCATTCCAGGAGCTCCTACGAGCAGTACTTC.

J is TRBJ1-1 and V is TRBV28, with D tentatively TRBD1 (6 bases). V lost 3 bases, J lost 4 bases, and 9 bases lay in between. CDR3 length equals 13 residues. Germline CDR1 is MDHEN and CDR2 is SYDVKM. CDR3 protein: CASSFPTGTEAFF. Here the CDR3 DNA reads TGTGCCAGCAGTTTTCCGACAGGCACTGAAGCTTTCTTT.

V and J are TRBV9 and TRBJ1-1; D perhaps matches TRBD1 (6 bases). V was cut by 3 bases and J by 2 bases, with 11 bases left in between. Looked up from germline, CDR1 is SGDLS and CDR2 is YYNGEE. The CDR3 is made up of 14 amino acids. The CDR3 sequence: CASSGGHVNTEAFF. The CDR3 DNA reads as TGTGCCAGCAGCGGGGGACACGTAAACACTGAAGCTTTCTTT.